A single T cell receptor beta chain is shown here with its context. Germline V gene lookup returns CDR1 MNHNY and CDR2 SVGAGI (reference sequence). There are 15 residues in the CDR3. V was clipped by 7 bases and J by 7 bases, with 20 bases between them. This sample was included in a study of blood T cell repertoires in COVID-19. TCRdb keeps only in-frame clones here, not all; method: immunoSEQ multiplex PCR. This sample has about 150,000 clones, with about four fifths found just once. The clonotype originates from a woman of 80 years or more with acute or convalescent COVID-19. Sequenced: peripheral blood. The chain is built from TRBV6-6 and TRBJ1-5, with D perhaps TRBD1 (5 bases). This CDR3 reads CASTPNDGRGQPQHF. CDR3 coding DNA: TGTGCCAGCACTCCCAACGACGGGAGGGGACAGCCCCAGCATTTT.